The clone carrying this T cell receptor (beta chain) was seen only a few times. The antigen remains unidentified. The J segment lost 2 bases and the V segment lost 0 bases, leaving 10 bases of the junction unmatched. CDR1 and CDR2 (germline): ENHRY, SYGVKD. The CDR3 totals 18 residues. Every isolated RNA sample was fully reverse transcribed, so sequencing captured expressed TCRB transcripts. TCRdb keeps only in-frame clones here, not all; method: immunoSEQ multiplex PCR. The sample yields more than 550,000 clones, over 12% seen once. The sample originates from a study of beta chain features in type 1 diabetes. The study, taken as a whole, reports: TCRB CDR3s were moderately but significantly shorter in Type 1 diabetes patients in all four CD4+ subsets.

The sequence derives from a man aged 18 to 35 with type 1 diabetes. This chain joins TRBV10-3 and TRBJ1-5, with 7 bases fitting TRBD1. Specimen: naive CD4+ T cells from blood. The CDR3 region has the DNA TGTGCCATCAGTGAGTCGTTACAGGGGCCCGCTGGCAATCAGCCCCAGCATTTT. Its protein is CAISESLQGPAGNQPQHF.